A selection of T cell receptor beta chains follows, all from one sample in a study of blood T cells in healthy people across ages. TCRdb itself ran the 5' RACE reads through MiXCR, one entry per CDR3 protein. The table records roughly 1.6 million distinct CDR3 sequences, 30% to 40% of them present only once. The sample taken for sequencing was blood. The receptors here all came from a woman aged 30 to 39 in good health. Each CDR3 is given with its conserved first and last residue. The order of the fields is V gene, J gene, clone size, D gene, CDR3 DNA, CDR3 protein. A D gene is named only where the DNA matches it firmly. Clone size is not always given. Where it is, it says once, few, many or a class for expanded clones.

V gene: TRBV4-1
J gene: TRBJ1-6
clone size: .
D gene: .
CDR3 DNA: TGCGCCAGCAGCCGAACCAGCTCTAATAATTCACCCCTCCACTTT
CDR3 protein: CASSRTSSNNSPLHF

V gene: TRBV5-6
J gene: TRBJ2-7
clone size: .
D gene: .
CDR3 DNA: TGTGCCAGCAGCCGATTGACCTACGAGCAGTACTTC
CDR3 protein: CASSRLTYEQYF

V gene: TRBV30
J gene: TRBJ2-7
clone size: .
D gene: .
CDR3 DNA: TGTGCCTGCTCCAGGGAACCCTACGAGCAGTACTTC
CDR3 protein: CACSREPYEQYF

V gene: TRBV30
J gene: TRBJ2-5
clone size: .
D gene: .
CDR3 DNA: TGTGCCTGGAGTGTACCCCTCCGGGCAGGGATAGAGACCCAGTACTTC
CDR3 protein: CAWSVPLRAGIETQYF

V gene: TRBV6-5
J gene: TRBJ2-7
clone size: once
D gene: .
CDR3 DNA: TGTGCCAGCAGTTACGGGGTTAGATACGAGCAGTACTTC
CDR3 protein: CASSYGVRYEQYF

V gene: TRBV20-1
J gene: TRBJ2-7
clone size: .
D gene: TRBD1
CDR3 DNA: TGCAGTGCTAGATGGGACAGGGGGCGGCGGGAGCAGTACTTC
CDR3 protein: CSARWDRGRREQYF

V gene: TRBV30
J gene: TRBJ1-1
clone size: few
D gene: .
CDR3 DNA: TGTGCCTGGAGTGAAGTGGGAGTGAACACTGAAGCTTTCTTT
CDR3 protein: CAWSEVGVNTEAFF

V gene: TRBV20-1
J gene: TRBJ1-5
clone size: .
D gene: .
CDR3 DNA: TGCAGTGCTAGGAGGTGGATAGATCAGCCCCAGCATTTT
CDR3 protein: CSARRWIDQPQHF

V gene: TRBV7-2
J gene: TRBJ2-7
clone size: few
D gene: TRBD2
CDR3 DNA: TGTGCCAGCAGCTTCAATAGCGGGGGCCGGGACGAGCAGTACTTC
CDR3 protein: CASSFNSGGRDEQYF

V gene: TRBV6-6
J gene: TRBJ2-3
clone size: few
D gene: .
CDR3 DNA: TGTGCCAGCAGTTCCCGGGTCGCCACAGATACGCAGTATTTT
CDR3 protein: CASSSRVATDTQYF

V gene: TRBV20-1
J gene: TRBJ2-3
clone size: few
D gene: TRBD2
CDR3 DNA: TGCAGTGCCTCTGGGACTAGCGGGCGCACAGATACGCAGTATTTT
CDR3 protein: CSASGTSGRTDTQYF

V gene: TRBV7-2
J gene: TRBJ2-1
clone size: few
D gene: TRBD1
CDR3 DNA: TGTGCCAGCACGAGACGGGACAGGCCCCTTAAAGCACAGTTCTTC
CDR3 protein: CASTRRDRPLKAQFF

V gene: TRBV27
J gene: TRBJ1-5
clone size: .
D gene: .
CDR3 DNA: TGTGCCAGCAGTTTTGGGGGGGGGGTCAATCAGCCCCAGCATTTT
CDR3 protein: CASSFGGGVNQPQHF

V gene: TRBV5-4
J gene: TRBJ1-2
clone size: .
D gene: TRBD1
CDR3 DNA: TGTGCCAGCAGCCCCCGGGACAGGGATTCCTATGGCTACACCTTC
CDR3 protein: CASSPRDRDSYGYTF

V gene: TRBV7-2
J gene: TRBJ2-1
clone size: .
D gene: TRBD2
CDR3 DNA: TGTGCCAGCAGCTTGGGGCGGGAGGTCTCCTACAATGAGCAGTTCTTC
CDR3 protein: CASSLGREVSYNEQFF

V gene: TRBV28
J gene: TRBJ1-5
clone size: few
D gene: .
CDR3 DNA: TGTGCCAGCAGCAGGGACGGATATCAGCCCCAGCATTTT
CDR3 protein: CASSRDGYQPQHF

V gene: TRBV27
J gene: TRBJ2-5
clone size: few
D gene: TRBD1
CDR3 DNA: TGTGCCAGCGGATCACCAGCAACAGGGGGAGAGACCCAGTACTTC
CDR3 protein: CASGSPATGGETQYF

V gene: TRBV5-1
J gene: TRBJ1-6
clone size: few
D gene: .
CDR3 DNA: TGCGCCAGCAGCTTAGCGACAGGCGCAAATTCACCCCTCCACTTT
CDR3 protein: CASSLATGANSPLHF

V gene: TRBV20-1
J gene: TRBJ2-2
clone size: .
D gene: .
CDR3 DNA: TGCAGTGCCATCCGAGGCCAGAACACCGGGGAGCTGTTTTTT
CDR3 protein: CSAIRGQNTGELFF

V gene: TRBV7-9
J gene: TRBJ1-4
clone size: .
D gene: TRBD1
CDR3 DNA: TGTGCCAGCAGCCTCCAACAGGGGCCAGGTGAAAAACTGTTTTTT
CDR3 protein: CASSLQQGPGEKLFF

V gene: TRBV2
J gene: TRBJ2-5
clone size: .
D gene: TRBD2
CDR3 DNA: TGTGCCAGCTCAGGAGTAGCGGGGACTCAAGAGACCCAGTACTTC
CDR3 protein: CASSGVAGTQETQYF

V gene: TRBV5-1
J gene: TRBJ2-7
clone size: .
D gene: .
CDR3 DNA: TGCGCCAGCTCCCAGAACTACAATGAGCAGTACTTC
CDR3 protein: CASSQNYNEQYF

V gene: TRBV4-2
J gene: TRBJ2-1
clone size: few
D gene: TRBD2
CDR3 DNA: TGTGCCAGCAGCCAGGGGACCCTGGGAGGGGTCGATGAGCAGTTCTTC
CDR3 protein: CASSQGTLGGVDEQFF

V gene: TRBV7-9
J gene: TRBJ2-3
clone size: many
D gene: .
CDR3 DNA: TGTGCCAGCAGCCAAATCCCCCGAGCTAGTAACCCAGATACGCAGTATTTT
CDR3 protein: CASSQIPRASNPDTQYF

V gene: TRBV2
J gene: TRBJ1-1
clone size: .
D gene: .
CDR3 DNA: TGTGCCAGCATAGAGGGGACGGGCAACACTGAAGCTTTCTTT
CDR3 protein: CASIEGTGNTEAFF

V gene: TRBV27
J gene: TRBJ1-5
clone size: .
D gene: .
CDR3 DNA: TGTGCCAGCAGTTTATATTATGCGGAGCCCCAGCATTTT
CDR3 protein: CASSLYYAEPQHF

V gene: TRBV9
J gene: TRBJ2-3
clone size: few
D gene: TRBD2
CDR3 DNA: TGTGCCAGCAGCGCCACCACGACGGGGGGGACAGATACGCAGTATTTT
CDR3 protein: CASSATTTGGTDTQYF

V gene: TRBV12-3/TRBV12-4
J gene: TRBJ2-3
clone size: many
D gene: .
CDR3 DNA: TGTGCCAGCAGTTCCGATTGGGTCCTTCGGTATTTT
CDR3 protein: CASSSDWVLRYF

V gene: TRBV20-1
J gene: TRBJ2-1
clone size: .
D gene: .
CDR3 DNA: TGCAGTGCTAGAGATATTAATCCAGGACAATATCCCCTTGAGCAGTTCTTC
CDR3 protein: CSARDINPGQYPLEQFF

V gene: TRBV27
J gene: TRBJ1-4
clone size: .
D gene: .
CDR3 DNA: TGTGCCAGCAGTAGCAGACACATTGCAACTAATGAAAAACCGTTTTTT
CDR3 protein: CASSSRHIATNEKPFF

V gene: TRBV20-1
J gene: TRBJ1-5
clone size: once
D gene: TRBD1
CDR3 DNA: TGCAGTGCTATCGGGACAGATAATCAGCCCCAGCATTTT
CDR3 protein: CSAIGTDNQPQHF

V gene: TRBV4-1
J gene: TRBJ2-7
clone size: .
D gene: TRBD1
CDR3 DNA: TGCGCCAGCAGCCAAGGCCCTTCTTGGACAGGGTCTTTTTCCGAGCAGTACTTC
CDR3 protein: CASSQGPSWTGSFSEQYF

V gene: TRBV3-1
J gene: TRBJ1-5
clone size: once
D gene: .
CDR3 DNA: TGTGCCAGCAGCCAAGATCACGGGAATCAGCCCCAGCATTTT
CDR3 protein: CASSQDHGNQPQHF

V gene: TRBV20-1
J gene: TRBJ1-5
clone size: .
D gene: .
CDR3 DNA: TGCAGTGCTAGAGTCGAAAGTAATCAGCCCCAGCATTTT
CDR3 protein: CSARVESNQPQHF

V gene: TRBV6-1
J gene: TRBJ2-7
clone size: .
D gene: .
CDR3 DNA: TGTGCCAGCAGTGGCTGGACAGCCTCCTACGAGCAGTACTTC
CDR3 protein: CASSGWTASYEQYF

V gene: TRBV7-9
J gene: TRBJ2-5
clone size: many
D gene: .
CDR3 DNA: TGTGCCAGCAGCTTAGTGGCCGGGCGCCAAGAGACCCAGTACTTC
CDR3 protein: CASSLVAGRQETQYF

V gene: TRBV6-1
J gene: TRBJ1-1
clone size: many
D gene: .
CDR3 DNA: TGTGCCAGCAGCGTGACAAGCACCACTGAAGCTTTCTTT
CDR3 protein: CASSVTSTTEAFF

V gene: TRBV7-2
J gene: TRBJ1-5
clone size: many
D gene: .
CDR3 DNA: TGTGCCAGCAGTCCAGGGTCGACGAGCAATCAGCCCCAGCATTTT
CDR3 protein: CASSPGSTSNQPQHF

V gene: TRBV10-3
J gene: TRBJ2-7
clone size: .
D gene: TRBD1
CDR3 DNA: TGTGACCATTCCGACAGGGACAGGGGAGGGGGTGAGCAGTACTTC
CDR3 protein: CDHSDRDRGGGEQYF

V gene: TRBV7-9
J gene: TRBJ1-1
clone size: .
D gene: .
CDR3 DNA: TGTGCCAGCAGGGTTCCCGAGGGAGATGTCGGTGAAGCTTTCTTT
CDR3 protein: CASRVPEGDVGEAFF

V gene: TRBV20-1
J gene: TRBJ1-5
clone size: few
D gene: .
CDR3 DNA: TGCAGTGCTGTGAGTGGGGGCAATCAGCCCCAGCATTTT
CDR3 protein: CSAVSGGNQPQHF

V gene: TRBV28
J gene: TRBJ2-7
clone size: few
D gene: .
CDR3 DNA: TGTGCCAGCAGTCCCAAGGGACGGGCGAGCTCCTACGAGCAGTACTTC
CDR3 protein: CASSPKGRASSYEQYF

V gene: TRBV10-1
J gene: TRBJ2-7
clone size: few
D gene: TRBD1
CDR3 DNA: TGCGCCAGCAGTGAGGCCGGGACAGGGATATACGAGCAGTACTTC
CDR3 protein: CASSEAGTGIYEQYF

V gene: TRBV24-1
J gene: TRBJ2-5
clone size: .
D gene: TRBD1
CDR3 DNA: TGTGCCACCAGTGATTCGGGACAGCAAGAGACCCAGTACTTC
CDR3 protein: CATSDSGQQETQYF

V gene: TRBV28
J gene: TRBJ1-2
clone size: .
D gene: .
CDR3 DNA: TGTGCCAGCAGCCCTAATGGTTATGGCTACACCTTC
CDR3 protein: CASSPNGYGYTF

V gene: TRBV24-1
J gene: TRBJ2-3
clone size: .
D gene: TRBD2
CDR3 DNA: TGTGCCACCGGGGGTGGCGGGAGTCCAGATACGCAGTATTTT
CDR3 protein: CATGGGGSPDTQYF

V gene: TRBV5-1
J gene: TRBJ2-5
clone size: few
D gene: .
CDR3 DNA: TGCGCCAGCAGCCGAACCGGAGGGGAAGGAGAGACCCAGTACTTC
CDR3 protein: CASSRTGGEGETQYF

V gene: TRBV20-1
J gene: TRBJ1-5
clone size: many
D gene: TRBD1
CDR3 DNA: TGCAGTGCCGCTACAGGGGGCAGTCAGCCCCAGCATTTT
CDR3 protein: CSAATGGSQPQHF

V gene: TRBV5-6
J gene: TRBJ1-2
clone size: .
D gene: .
CDR3 DNA: TGTGCCAGCAGCTTGGCTCCGGATGGCTACACCTTC
CDR3 protein: CASSLAPDGYTF

V gene: TRBV6-5
J gene: TRBJ1-1
clone size: .
D gene: TRBD1
CDR3 DNA: TGTGCCAGCAGTTACGACACAGGGGGCACTGAAGCTTTCTTT
CDR3 protein: CASSYDTGGTEAFF

V gene: TRBV27
J gene: TRBJ1-1
clone size: .
D gene: .
CDR3 DNA: TGTGCCAGCAGTTTATCGATTTACACTGAAGCTTTCTTT
CDR3 protein: CASSLSIYTEAFF

V gene: TRBV15
J gene: TRBJ1-1
clone size: .
D gene: .
CDR3 DNA: TGTGCCACCAGCAGAGGCGGGGCAGGGAGAGCTTTCTTT
CDR3 protein: CATSRGGAGRAFF

V gene: TRBV7-3
J gene: TRBJ2-7
clone size: .
D gene: .
CDR3 DNA: TGTGCCAGCAGCTTATTGGGTGATCGGATAGGCCCCTACGAGCAGTACTTC
CDR3 protein: CASSLLGDRIGPYEQYF